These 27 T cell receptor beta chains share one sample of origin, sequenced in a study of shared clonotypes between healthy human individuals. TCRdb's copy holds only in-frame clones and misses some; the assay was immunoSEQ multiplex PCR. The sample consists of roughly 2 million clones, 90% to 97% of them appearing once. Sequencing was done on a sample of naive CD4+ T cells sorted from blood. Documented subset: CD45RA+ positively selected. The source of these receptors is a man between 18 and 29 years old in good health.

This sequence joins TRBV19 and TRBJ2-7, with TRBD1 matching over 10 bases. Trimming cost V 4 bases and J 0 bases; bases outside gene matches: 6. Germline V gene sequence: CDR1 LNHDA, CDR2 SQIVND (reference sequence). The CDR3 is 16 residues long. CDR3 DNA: TGTGCCAGTAGTACCGGGACAGGGGCATTCTCCTACGAGCAGTACTTC. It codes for CASSTGTGAFSYEQYF.

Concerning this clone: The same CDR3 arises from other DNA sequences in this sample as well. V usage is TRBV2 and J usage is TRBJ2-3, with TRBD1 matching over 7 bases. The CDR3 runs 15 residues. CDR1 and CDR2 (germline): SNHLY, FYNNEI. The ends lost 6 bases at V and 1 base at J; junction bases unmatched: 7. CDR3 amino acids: CASRETGAGTDTQYF. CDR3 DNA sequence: TGTGCCAGCAGAGAAACAGGGGCGGGCACAGATACGCAGTATTTT.

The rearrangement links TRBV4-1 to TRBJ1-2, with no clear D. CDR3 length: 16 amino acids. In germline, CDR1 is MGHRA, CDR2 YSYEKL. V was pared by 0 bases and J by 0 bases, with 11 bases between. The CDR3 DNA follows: TGCGCCAGCAGCCAAGATTGGGCAGATACTAACTATGGCTACACCTTC. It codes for CASSQDWADTNYGYTF.

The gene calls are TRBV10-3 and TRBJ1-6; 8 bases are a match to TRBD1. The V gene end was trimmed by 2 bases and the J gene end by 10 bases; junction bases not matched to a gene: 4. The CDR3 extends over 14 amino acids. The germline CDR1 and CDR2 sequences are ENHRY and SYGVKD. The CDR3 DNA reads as TGTGCCATCAGTGAGCCAGGGGGCGGATCACCCCTCCACTTT. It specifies CAISEPGGGSPLHF.

The CDR3 DNA follows: TGTGCCAGCAGTCCCTCCCCGGGGAGCGGTAATACCTACGAGCAGTACTTC. Residues: CASSPSPGSGNTYEQYF. The chain carries TRBV27 and TRBJ2-7; D might be TRBD2 (5 bases). The V and J ends lost 5 bases and 2 bases respectively, with 22 bases between them. Germline V lookup: CDR1 MNHEY, CDR2 SMNVEV (reference sequence). The CDR3 runs to 17 residues.

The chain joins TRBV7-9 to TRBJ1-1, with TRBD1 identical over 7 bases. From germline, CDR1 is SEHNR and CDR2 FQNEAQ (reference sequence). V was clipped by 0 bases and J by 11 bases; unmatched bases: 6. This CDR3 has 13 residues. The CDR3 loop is CASSLAAGGAAFF. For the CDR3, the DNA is TGTGCCAGCAGCTTAGCCGCAGGGGGAGCCGCTTTCTTT.

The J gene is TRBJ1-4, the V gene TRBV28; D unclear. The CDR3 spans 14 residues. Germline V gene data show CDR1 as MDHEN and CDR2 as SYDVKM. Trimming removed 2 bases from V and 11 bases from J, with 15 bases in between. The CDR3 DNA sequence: TGTGCCAGCAGTTTACAAAGTGACACCATTAAACTGTTTTTT. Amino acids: CASSLQSDTIKLFF.

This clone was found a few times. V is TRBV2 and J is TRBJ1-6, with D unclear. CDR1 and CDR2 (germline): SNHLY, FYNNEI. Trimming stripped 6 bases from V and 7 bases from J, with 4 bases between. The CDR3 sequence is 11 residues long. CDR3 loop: CASRENSPLHF. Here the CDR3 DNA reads TGTGCCAGCAGGGAGAATTCACCCCTCCACTTT.

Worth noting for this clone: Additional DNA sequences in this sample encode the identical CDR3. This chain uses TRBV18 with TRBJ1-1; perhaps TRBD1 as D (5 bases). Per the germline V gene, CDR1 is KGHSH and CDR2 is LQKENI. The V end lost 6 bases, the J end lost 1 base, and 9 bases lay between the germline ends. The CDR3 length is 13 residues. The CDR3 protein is CASSPGPNTEAFF. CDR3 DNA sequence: TGTGCCAGCTCTCCGGGACCGAACACTGAAGCTTTCTTT.

CDR3 in amino acids: CAWSRDSLNMNTEAFF. CDR3 DNA sequence: TGTGCCTGGAGTCGAGACAGCCTCAACATGAACACTGAAGCTTTCTTT. The rearrangement links TRBV30 to TRBJ1-1, with a possible D match to TRBD1 (5 bases). The length of the CDR3 is 16 residues. Trimming cost V 2 bases and J 0 bases, with 16 bases left between them. In germline, CDR1 is GTSNPN, CDR2 SVGIG (reference sequence).

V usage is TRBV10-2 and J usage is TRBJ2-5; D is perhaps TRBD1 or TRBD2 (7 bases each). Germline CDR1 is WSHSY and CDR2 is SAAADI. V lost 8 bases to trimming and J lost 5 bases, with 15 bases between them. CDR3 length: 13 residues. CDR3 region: CASQGGHLETQYF. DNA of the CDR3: TGCGCCAGCCAGGGGGGGCATCTTGAGACCCAGTACTTC.

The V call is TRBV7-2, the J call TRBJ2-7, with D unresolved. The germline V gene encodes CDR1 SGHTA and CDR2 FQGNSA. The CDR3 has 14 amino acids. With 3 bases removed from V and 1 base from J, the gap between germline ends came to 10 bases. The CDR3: CASSFTRISYEQYF. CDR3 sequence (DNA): TGTGCCAGCAGCTTCACTCGGATTTCCTACGAGCAGTACTTC.

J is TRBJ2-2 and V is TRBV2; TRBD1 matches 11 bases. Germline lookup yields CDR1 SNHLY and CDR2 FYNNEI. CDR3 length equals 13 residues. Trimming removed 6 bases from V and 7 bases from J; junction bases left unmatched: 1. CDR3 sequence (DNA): TGTGCCAGCAGGGACAGGGGGCGCGGGGAGCTGTTTTTT. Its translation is CASRDRGRGELFF.

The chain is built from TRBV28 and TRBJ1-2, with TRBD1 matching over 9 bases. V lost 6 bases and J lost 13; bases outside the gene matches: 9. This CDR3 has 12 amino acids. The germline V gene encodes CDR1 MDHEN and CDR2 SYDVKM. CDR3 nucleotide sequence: TGTGCCAGCAGATCGGGACAGGGTGTCGGCACCTTC. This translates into CASRSGQGVGTF.

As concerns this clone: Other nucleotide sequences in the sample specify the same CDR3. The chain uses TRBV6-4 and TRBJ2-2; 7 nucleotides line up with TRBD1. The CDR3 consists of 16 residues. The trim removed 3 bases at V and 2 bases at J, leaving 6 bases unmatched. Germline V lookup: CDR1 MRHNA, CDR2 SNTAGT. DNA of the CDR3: TGTGCCAGCAGTGAACAGGGGCCACCCAACACCGGGGAGCTGTTTTTT. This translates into CASSEQGPPNTGELFF.

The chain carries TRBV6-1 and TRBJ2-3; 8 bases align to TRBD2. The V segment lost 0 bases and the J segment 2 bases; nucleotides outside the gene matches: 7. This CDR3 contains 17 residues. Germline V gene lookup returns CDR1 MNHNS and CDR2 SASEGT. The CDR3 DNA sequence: TGTGCCAGCAGTGAAGCGCGAGGCGGGGGGTACACAGATACGCAGTATTTT. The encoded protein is CASSEARGGGYTDTQYF.

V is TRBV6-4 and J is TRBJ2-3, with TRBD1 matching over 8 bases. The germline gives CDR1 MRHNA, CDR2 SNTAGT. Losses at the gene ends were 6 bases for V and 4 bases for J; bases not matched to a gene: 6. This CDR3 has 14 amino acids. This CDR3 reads CASSPGGFPDTQYF. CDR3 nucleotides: TGTGCCAGCAGCCCAGGGGGCTTCCCAGATACGCAGTATTTT.

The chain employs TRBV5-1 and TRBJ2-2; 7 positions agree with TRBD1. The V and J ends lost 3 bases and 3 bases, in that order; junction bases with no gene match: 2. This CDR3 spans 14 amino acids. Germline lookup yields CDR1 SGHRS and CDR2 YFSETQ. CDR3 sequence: CASSWGQHTGELFF. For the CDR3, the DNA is TGCGCCAGCAGCTGGGGACAGCACACCGGGGAGCTGTTTTTT.

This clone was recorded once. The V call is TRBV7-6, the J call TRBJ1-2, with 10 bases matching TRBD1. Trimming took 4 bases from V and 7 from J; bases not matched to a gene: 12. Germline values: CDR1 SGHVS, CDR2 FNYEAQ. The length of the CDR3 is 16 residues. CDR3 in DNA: TGTGCCAGCAGCTCTCAGACAGGGGGCTTAACAGCTGGCTACACCTTC. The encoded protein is CASSSQTGGLTAGYTF.

The CDR3: CASSGPEEKLFF. Here the CDR3 DNA reads TGTGCCAGCAGCGGGCCAGAGGAAAAACTGTTTTTT. V is TRBV5-4 and J is TRBJ1-4; the D is unclear. The CDR3 is made up of 12 amino acids. Germline V CDR1 and CDR2: SGHNT, YYREEE (reference sequence). Trimming left V 4 bases short and J 8 bases short, with 9 bases between. Variable domain in full (rest from reference TRBV5-4 and TRBJ1-4): ETGVTQSPTHLIKTRGQQVTLRCSSQSGHNTVSWYQQALGQGPQFIFQYYREEENGRGNFPPRFSGLQFPNYSSELNVNALELDDSALYLCASSGPEEKLFFGSGTQLSVL.

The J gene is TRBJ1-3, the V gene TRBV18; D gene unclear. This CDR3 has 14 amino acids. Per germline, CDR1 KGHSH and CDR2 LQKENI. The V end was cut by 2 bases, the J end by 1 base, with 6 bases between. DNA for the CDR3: TGTGCCAGCTCACCATCCCAGTCTGGAAACACCATATATTTT. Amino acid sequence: CASSPSQSGNTIYF.

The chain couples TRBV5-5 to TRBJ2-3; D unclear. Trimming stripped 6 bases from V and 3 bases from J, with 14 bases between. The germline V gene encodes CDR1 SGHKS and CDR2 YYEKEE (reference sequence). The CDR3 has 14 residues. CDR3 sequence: CASTGRVLTDTQYF. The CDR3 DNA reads TGTGCCAGCACCGGAAGAGTACTTACAGATACGCAGTATTTT.

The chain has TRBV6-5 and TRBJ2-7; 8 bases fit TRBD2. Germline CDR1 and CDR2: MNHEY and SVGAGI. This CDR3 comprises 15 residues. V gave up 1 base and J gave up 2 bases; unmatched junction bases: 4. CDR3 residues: CASSYYRRGAYEQYF. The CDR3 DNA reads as TGTGCCAGCAGTTACTATCGGCGGGGGGCCTACGAGCAGTACTTC.

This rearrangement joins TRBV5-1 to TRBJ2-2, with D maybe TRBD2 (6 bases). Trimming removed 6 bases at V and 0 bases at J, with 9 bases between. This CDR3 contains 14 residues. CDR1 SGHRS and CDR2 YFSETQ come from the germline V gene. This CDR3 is CASTAGTNTGELFF. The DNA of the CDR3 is TGCGCCAGCACCGCGGGGACGAACACCGGGGAGCTGTTTTTT.

This CDR3 is CASSSRRRLYNEQFF. The CDR3 DNA is TGTGCCAGCAGTAGCCGGCGGCGGCTTTACAATGAGCAGTTCTTC. The chain joins TRBV5-8 to TRBJ2-1; D is unresolved. The CDR3 length is 15 residues. Germline CDR1 SGHTS, CDR2 YDEGEE. Trimming removed 5 bases at V and 4 bases at J, with 16 bases between.

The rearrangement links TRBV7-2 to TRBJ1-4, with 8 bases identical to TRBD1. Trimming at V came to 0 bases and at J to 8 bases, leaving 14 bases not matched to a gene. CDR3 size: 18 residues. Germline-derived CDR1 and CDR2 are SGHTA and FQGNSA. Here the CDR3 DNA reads TGTGCCAGCAGCTTAGCCGGCTCTCTTGGACAGGGAGGGGAAAAACTGTTTTTT. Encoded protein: CASSLAGSLGQGGEKLFF.

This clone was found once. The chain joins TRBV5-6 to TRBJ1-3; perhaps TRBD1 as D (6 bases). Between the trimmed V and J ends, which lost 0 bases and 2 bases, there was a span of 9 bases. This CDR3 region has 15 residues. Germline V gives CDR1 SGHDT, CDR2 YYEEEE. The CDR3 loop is CASSLVPGAGNTIYF. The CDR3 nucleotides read TGTGCCAGCAGCTTGGTTCCAGGGGCTGGAAACACCATATATTTT.